Listed below are T cell receptor beta chains from one sample, sequenced in a study of cytomegalovirus exposure and HLA in healthy donors. TCRdb's copy holds only in-frame clones and misses some; the assay was immunoSEQ multiplex PCR. Altogether roughly 100,000 clones are present, around 75% being singletons, with the ten largest covering approximately 1.2%. Sequencing was performed on PBMCs. These receptors all come from a man between 40 and 49 years old in good health and CMV-seronegative. CDR3s include the opening cysteine and the closing phenylalanine or tryptophan. The order of the fields is V gene, D gene, CDR3 protein. A D gene is named only where the DNA matches it firmly.

>TRBV4-3|TRBD2
CASSQWGGGDHNEQFF
>TRBV27|TRBD1
CASGTGGVNQPQHF
>TRBV4-3|TRBD2
CASSLSGAIYNEQFF
>TRBV7-3|-
CASSLIGTWEETQYF
>TRBV27|-
CASATSLSSYEQYF
>TRBV7-6|-
CASSLRSFSGSQETQYF
>TRBV25-1|-
CASSPGVNEKLFF
>TRBV18|-
CASSPYDGGNEKLFF
>TRBV29-1|-
CSVGDMGNTIYF
>TRBV7-9|TRBD1
CASRRAGQGHTGELFF
>TRBV12-5|TRBD1
CASGLGTGGGTEAFF
>TRBV7-9|TRBD2
CASSFSQGEGETQYF
>TRBV10-3|-
CAISESREVKTEAFF
>TRBV19|TRBD2
CASTDSGRAADTQYF
>TRBV4-1|-
CASSQSGLPSTDTQYF
>TRBV7-8|TRBD2
CASSAPSGGNTGELFF
>TRBV28|-
CASIEGGGLLYEQYF
>TRBV13|TRBD2
CASSLVGLAGVLDTQYF
>TRBV30|TRBD2
CAWSVTRGTSPRRDTQYF
>TRBV30|-
CAWSPRGTRNEQFF
>TRBV7-6|TRBD1
CASSSRQGANDEQYF
>TRBV27|TRBD1
CASSLVARGGPYGYTF
>TRBV6-5|TRBD2
CASSYSGTSGLRKQFF
>TRBV7-7|-
CASSLGGWSSNEQFF
>TRBV5-6|-
CASSREPTLTYGYTF
>TRBV10-3|TRBD1
CAINEPGQGTYEQYF
>TRBV5-1|-
CASSLDPTAVGTNEKLFF
>TRBV27|-
CASSVQPQHF
>TRBV5-1|TRBD2
CASSLSLAGETQYF
>TRBV18|-
CASSYFLREQYF
>TRBV11-2|TRBD2
CASSTSIAGEGEQYF
>TRBV7-2|-
CASSLLGGAEQYF
>TRBV7-9|TRBD2
CASSPTSGSEAGELFF
>TRBV12-5|-
CASGFLPVAEAFF
>TRBV7-3|TRBD1
CASSPNTGQGTDTQYF
>TRBV7-8|TRBD1
CASSLEGFGTGVQPQHF
>TRBV7-8|TRBD1
CASSLGQKNLYGYTF
>TRBV30|TRBD1
CAWSVWDRGSETQYF
>TRBV9|-
CASSPITVNTEAFF
>TRBV7-3|-
CASSLMRNTEAFF
>TRBV5-1|-
CASSLTSERYTF
>TRBV7-2|TRBD2
CASSYETSGRVSTDTQYF
>TRBV7-7|-
CASSQGGVQETQYF
>TRBV7-2|-
CASSLRMSRVAQPQHF
>TRBV28|TRBD1
CATYRGQTYEQYF
>TRBV5-6|-
CASSLFKGVRVSDGYTF
>TRBV5-1|-
CASSGGRGLRDQYF
>TRBV29-1|TRBD1
CSVYRGLYEQYF
>TRBV6-1|-
CASSEAPGRSEQFF
>TRBV29-1|-
CSVEARVDGYTF
>TRBV5-1|TRBD1
CASSPDRGTDTQYF
>TRBV7-9|TRBD2
CASSLGAGFYNEQFF
>TRBV5-1|TRBD1
CASSPGGDRVGQPQHF